The 18 T cell receptor beta chains in this list originate from one sample, sequenced in a study of shared T cell receptors in the human thymus. Clones were sequenced by immunoSEQ multiplex PCR, and TCRdb holds only the in-frame ones, with some missing. The sample has 700,000 or so clones, 75% to 90% seen once. This same sample was also taken into another study, of human thymus T cells.

The sequenced sample was thymocytes. These receptors originate from a girl in the first two years of life with a congenital heart defect.

The chain employs TRBV27 and TRBJ2-7; D unclear. The CDR3 runs 16 residues. The germline V gene encodes CDR1 MNHEY and CDR2 SMNVEV (reference sequence). The germline V and J ends were trimmed by 4 bases and 1 base, with 17 bases remaining between them. In DNA, the CDR3 is TGTGCCAGCAGTTCCTCCCCGGGTCGGTCATCCTACGAGCAGTACTTC. As protein: CASSSSPGRSSYEQYF.

This chain uses TRBV13 with TRBJ1-2; weak D call: TRBD1 (5 bases). The CDR3 contains 16 residues. Per the germline V gene, CDR1 is PRHDT and CDR2 is FYEKMQ (reference sequence). Trimming shortened V by 5 bases and J by 4 bases, and 20 bases separated the two germline ends. CDR3 amino acids: CASSTNLTDLVYGYTF. As DNA, the CDR3 is TGTGCCAGCAGCACCAACTTGACAGACCTTGTCTATGGCTACACCTTC.

The rearrangement uses TRBV2 and TRBJ2-7, with a tentative D call TRBD1 (6 bases). This CDR3 contains 18 residues. The V end lost 3 bases, the J end lost 7 bases, and 28 bases lay between the germline ends. Germline V gives CDR1 SNHLY, CDR2 FYNNEI. The CDR3 sequence is CASSDPAPTGRKLVEQYF. The DNA for the CDR3 is TGTGCCAGCAGTGATCCGGCCCCGACAGGTCGTAAGCTAGTGGAGCAGTACTTC.

The V call is TRBV15, the J call TRBJ2-3; weak D call: TRBD1 (7 bases). Germline assignment: CDR1 LNHNV and CDR2 YYDKDF (reference sequence). This CDR3 is 17 amino acids long. Trimming removed 0 bases at V and 1 base at J, with 14 bases between. The CDR3 sequence: CATSRDWRDRGTDTQYF. The CDR3 coding sequence is TGTGCCACCAGCAGAGATTGGAGGGACAGAGGCACAGATACGCAGTATTTT.

The chain recombines TRBV20-1 with TRBJ1-5; D is undetermined. V lost 0 bases and J 9 bases, leaving 6 bases between the germline ends. Germline CDR1 DFQATT, CDR2 SNEGSKA (reference sequence). The CDR3 extends over 11 amino acids. The CDR3 nucleotides read TGCAGTGCTAGAGATCGCAGGCCCCAGCATTTT. This translates into CSARDRRPQHF.

This clone was detected once. The chain has TRBV5-1 and TRBJ2-5; 10 positions match TRBD1. This CDR3 has 15 amino acids. Germline V gene sequence: CDR1 SGHRS, CDR2 YFSETQ. V gave up 3 bases and J gave up 4 bases; unmatched junction bases: 6. The CDR3 loop reads CASSWGQGRGETQYF. The CDR3 DNA reads TGCGCCAGCAGCTGGGGACAGGGGCGGGGAGAGACCCAGTACTTC.

This chain connects TRBV27 to TRBJ1-1; no firm D call. V lost 4 bases and J 4 bases, leaving 13 bases between the germline ends. This CDR3 is 14 amino acids long. Germline values: CDR1 MNHEY, CDR2 SMNVEV (reference sequence). For the CDR3, the DNA is TGTGCCAGCAGTTCCCCGGGAACCCCCACTGAAGCTTTCTTT. Translation: CASSSPGTPTEAFF.

This chain connects TRBV7-9 to TRBJ2-2; 7 nucleotides line up with TRBD2. The ends lost 8 bases at V and 5 bases at J; junction bases unmatched: 5. This CDR3 is 13 amino acids long. The V gene's germline CDR1 is SEHNR and CDR2 FQNEAQ (reference sequence). The CDR3 here is CASEGEGTGELFF. The CDR3 DNA sequence: TGTGCCAGCGAAGGGGAGGGGACCGGGGAGCTGTTTTTT.

The chain links TRBV9 to TRBJ1-2; D perhaps matches TRBD1 (6 bases). Germline CDR1 is SGDLS and CDR2 is YYNGEE. Trimming stripped 3 bases from V and 6 bases from J, with 15 bases between. The CDR3 is 14 amino acids. Written as DNA, the CDR3 is TGTGCCAGCAGCGCGTCCGGGACACCACATGGCTACACCTTC. Its translation: CASSASGTPHGYTF.

The J gene is TRBJ1-1, the V gene TRBV7-6; the D gene is possibly TRBD1 (5 bases). The CDR3 has 14 amino acids. Germline CDR1 reads SGHVS; CDR2 reads FNYEAQ. Trimming took off 2 bases at V and 4 bases at J, with 11 bases between the two ends. The CDR3 spells CASSLRGGGTEAFF. The CDR3 DNA is TGTGCCAGCAGCTTAAGGGGAGGAGGCACTGAAGCTTTCTTT.

The rearrangement uses TRBV28 and TRBJ2-1; 7 bases are a match to TRBD2. The germline V gene has CDR1 MDHEN and CDR2 SYDVKM. The CDR3 loop spans 17 amino acids. With V trimmed by 5 bases and J by 3 bases, 13 bases remained unmatched. The CDR3 reads CASSLIPQTSIYNEQFF. The CDR3 nucleotides read TGTGCCAGCAGTCTAATACCACAGACTAGCATCTACAATGAGCAGTTCTTC.

J is TRBJ1-5 and V is TRBV13; 10 positions match TRBD1. CDR1 and CDR2 (germline): PRHDT, FYEKMQ (reference sequence). This CDR3 contains 19 residues. Trimming removed 5 bases from V and 3 bases from J; junction bases left unmatched: 16. CDR3 protein: CASSLRQGALGDPNQPQHF. CDR3 DNA sequence: TGTGCCAGCAGCCTCAGACAGGGGGCCCTCGGGGATCCCAATCAGCCCCAGCATTTT.

The chain uses TRBV5-1 and TRBJ2-2, with no clear D. This CDR3 spans 12 amino acids. With 3 bases removed from V and 4 bases from J, the gap between germline ends came to 4 bases. From germline, CDR1 is SGHRS and CDR2 YFSETQ. As DNA, the CDR3 is TGCGCCAGCAGCTCACTCACCGGGGAGCTGTTTTTT. Translated, it gives CASSSLTGELFF.

This chain joins TRBV27 and TRBJ2-7; 9 bases are a match to TRBD1. The V gene end was trimmed by 4 bases and the J gene end by 0 bases; junction bases not matched to a gene: 25. Germline V gene sequence: CDR1 MNHEY, CDR2 SMNVEV (reference sequence). The CDR3 has 22 residues. The CDR3 loop is CASSSWTGVKTKDPKLSYEQYF. Written as DNA, the CDR3 is TGTGCCAGCAGTTCATGGACAGGGGTGAAAACAAAAGACCCAAAACTCTCCTACGAGCAGTACTTC.

This chain connects TRBV4-3 to TRBJ2-4, with 9 bases matching TRBD2. With 0 bases clipped from V and 5 bases from J, the junction kept 14 bases outside the gene matches. The germline CDR1 and CDR2 sequences are LGHNA and YSLEER. This CDR3 region has 19 residues. The CDR3 DNA reads TGCGCCAGCAGCCAAGAATTATCGGGTAGCGGGGGAGTCGAAAACATTCAGTACTTC. Translating it yields CASSQELSGSGGVENIQYF.

The V gene is TRBV5-1, the J gene TRBJ1-1; D gene uncertain. From germline, CDR1 is SGHRS and CDR2 YFSETQ. With 2 bases removed from V and 0 bases from J, the gap between germline ends came to 8 bases. The CDR3 runs 14 residues. The CDR3 loop reads CASSFGSMNTEAFF. CDR3 sequence (DNA): TGCGCCAGCAGCTTCGGGAGTATGAACACTGAAGCTTTCTTT.

The V call is TRBV6-5, the J call TRBJ1-5, with no clear D. V lost 6 bases and J lost 7, with 10 bases in between. The CDR3 sequence is 12 residues long. Per the germline V gene, CDR1 is MNHEY and CDR2 is SVGAGI. This chain's CDR3 is CASRRRGQPQHF. CDR3 sequence (DNA): TGTGCCAGCAGGCGGCGGGGACAGCCCCAGCATTTT.

V gene TRBV5-1 combines with J gene TRBJ1-2; TRBD1 aligns across 7 bases. Germline-derived CDR1 and CDR2 are SGHRS and YFSETQ. The CDR3 covers 17 residues. After removal of 1 base from V and 5 bases from J, the junction contained 14 bases not matched to a gene. CDR3 coding DNA: TGCGCCAGCAGCTTGTACACCCAGACAGGGTTACGGTATGGCTACACCTTC. It encodes CASSLYTQTGLRYGYTF.